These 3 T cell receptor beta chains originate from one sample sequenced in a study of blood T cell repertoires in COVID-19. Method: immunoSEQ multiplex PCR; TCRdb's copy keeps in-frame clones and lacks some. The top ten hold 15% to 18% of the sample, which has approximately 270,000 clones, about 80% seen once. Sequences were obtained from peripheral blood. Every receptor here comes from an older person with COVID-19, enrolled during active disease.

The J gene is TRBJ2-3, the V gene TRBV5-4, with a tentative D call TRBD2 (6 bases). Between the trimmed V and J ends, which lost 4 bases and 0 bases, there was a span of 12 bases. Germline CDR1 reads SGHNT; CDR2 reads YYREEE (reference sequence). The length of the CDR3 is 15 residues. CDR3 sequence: CASSTGLSSTDTQYF. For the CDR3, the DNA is TGTGCCAGCAGCACGGGACTTAGTAGCACAGATACGCAGTATTTT.

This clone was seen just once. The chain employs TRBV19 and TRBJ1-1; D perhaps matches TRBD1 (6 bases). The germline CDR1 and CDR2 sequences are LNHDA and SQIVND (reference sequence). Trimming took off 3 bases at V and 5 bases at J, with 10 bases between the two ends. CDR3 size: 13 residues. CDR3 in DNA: TGTGCCAGTAGTATCCTAGGGGGAACTGAAGCTTTCTTT. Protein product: CASSILGGTEAFF.

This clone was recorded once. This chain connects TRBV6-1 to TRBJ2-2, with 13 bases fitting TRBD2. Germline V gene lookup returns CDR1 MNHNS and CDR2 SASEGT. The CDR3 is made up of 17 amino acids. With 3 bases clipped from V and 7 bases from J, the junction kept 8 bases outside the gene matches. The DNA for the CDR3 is TGTGCCAGCAGTGAGGGAGGACTAGCGGGAGCAGGCGGGGAGCTGTTTTTT. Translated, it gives CASSEGGLAGAGGELFF.